This T cell receptor (beta chain) appears in the sequencing data of a study of shared clonotypes between healthy human individuals. Overall study context: Every donor yielded three CD4 naive, three CD4 memory, two CD8 naive and one CD8 memory plate. The study, taken as a whole, reports: Depth was large, yet rarefaction showed that sorted-subset sequencing was incomplete. Blood was the sole source, and tissue repertoires probably differ.

Several immunoSEQ 96-well plates shared each subset's DNA, each plate a replicate. Data came from immunoSEQ multiplex PCR; TCRdb stores just in-frame clones and leaves some out. The sample lists hundreds of thousands of clones, 96% occurring once. Germline CDR1 and CDR2: MDHEN and SYDVKM. CDR3 length: 13 amino acids. The V end was cut by 5 bases, the J end by 7 bases, with 12 bases between. For this clone: What it binds is not known.

Naive CD8 populations comprised CD45RO-negative cells positively selected for CCR7, excluding terminally differentiated effector memory CD45RA+ cells. Sequencing used naive CD8+ T cells sorted from blood. This clonotype originated in a woman aged 30 to 39 in good health. The J gene is TRBJ1-5, the V gene TRBV28; weak D call: TRBD1 (5 bases). CDR3 amino acids: CASSLAGEQPQHF. Written as DNA, the CDR3 is TGTGCCAGCAGTCTAGCGGGGGAACAGCCCCAGCATTTT.